This T cell receptor beta chain was identified during a study of T cell changes during pregnancy in multiple sclerosis. CDR1 is SGHRS and CDR2 is YFSETQ in the germline V gene. V was clipped by 4 bases and J by 3 bases; unmatched bases: 7. There are 15 residues in the CDR3. Assay: immunoSEQ multiplex PCR; the TCRdb copy retains only in-frame clones and omits some. The table lists around 72,000 clones, 91% of them singletons. The specimen comprised peripheral blood, sampled in the third trimester of pregnancy. The chain links TRBV5-1 to TRBJ1-5; 7 bases map to TRBD1. This receptor was identified in a female donor in good health, enrolled as a control in a pregnancy study. The CDR3: CASSAGTATNQPQHF. As DNA, the CDR3 is TGCGCCAGCAGCGCCGGGACAGCTACCAATCAGCCCCAGCATTTT.